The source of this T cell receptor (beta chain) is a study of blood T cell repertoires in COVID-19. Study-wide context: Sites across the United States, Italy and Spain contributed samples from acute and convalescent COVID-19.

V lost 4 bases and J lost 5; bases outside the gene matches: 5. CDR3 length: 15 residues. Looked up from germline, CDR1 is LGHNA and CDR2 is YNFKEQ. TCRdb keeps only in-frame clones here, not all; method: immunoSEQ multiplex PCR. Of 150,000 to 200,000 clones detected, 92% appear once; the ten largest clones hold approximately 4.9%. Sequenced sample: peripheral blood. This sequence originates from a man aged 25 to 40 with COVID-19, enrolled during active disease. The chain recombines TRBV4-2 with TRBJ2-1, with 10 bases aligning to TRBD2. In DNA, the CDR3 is TGTGCCAGCAGCCGACGGGGGACTAGCGACAATGAGCAGTTCTTC. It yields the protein CASSRRGTSDNEQFF.